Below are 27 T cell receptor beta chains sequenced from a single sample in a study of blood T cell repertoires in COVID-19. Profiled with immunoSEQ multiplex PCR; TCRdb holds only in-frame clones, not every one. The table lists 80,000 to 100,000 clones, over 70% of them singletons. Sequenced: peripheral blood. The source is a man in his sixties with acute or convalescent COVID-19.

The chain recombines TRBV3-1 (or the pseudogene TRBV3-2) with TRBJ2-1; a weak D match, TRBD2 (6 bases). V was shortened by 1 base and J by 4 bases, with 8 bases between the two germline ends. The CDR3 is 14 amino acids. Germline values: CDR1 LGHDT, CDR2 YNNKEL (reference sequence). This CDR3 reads CASSQVSGYNEQFF. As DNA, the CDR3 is TGTGCCAGCAGCCAAGTTAGCGGTTACAATGAGCAGTTCTTC.

CDR3 sequence reads: CASSPSRNEQYF. The CDR3 DNA sequence: TGTGCCAGCTCACCTAGTAGAAACGAGCAGTACTTC. The chain combines TRBV18 with TRBJ2-7; no reliable D call. The V and J ends lost 3 bases and 5 bases respectively, with 8 bases between them. Germline assignment: CDR1 KGHSH and CDR2 LQKENI. The CDR3 runs to 12 residues. The variable domain in full, completed from reference TRBV18 and TRBJ2-7, reads NAGVMQNPRHLVRRRGQEARLRCSPMKGHSHVYWYRQLPEEGLKFMVYLQKENIIDESGMPKERFSAEFPKEGPSILRIQQVVRGDSAAYFCASSPSRNEQYFGPGTRLTVT.

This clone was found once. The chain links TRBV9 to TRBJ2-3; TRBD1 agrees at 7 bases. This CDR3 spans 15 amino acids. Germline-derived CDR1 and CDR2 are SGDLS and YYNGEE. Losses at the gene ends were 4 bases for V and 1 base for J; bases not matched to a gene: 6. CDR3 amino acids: CASSRAQGGTDTQYF. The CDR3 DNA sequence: TGTGCCAGCAGCCGAGCGCAGGGGGGCACAGATACGCAGTATTTT.

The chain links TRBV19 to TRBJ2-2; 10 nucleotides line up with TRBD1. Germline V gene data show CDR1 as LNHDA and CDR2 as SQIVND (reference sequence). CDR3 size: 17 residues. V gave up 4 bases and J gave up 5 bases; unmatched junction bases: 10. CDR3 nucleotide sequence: TGTGCCAGTAGTAAAGGGACAGGGGTAACCGTAACCGGGGAGCTGTTTTTT. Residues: CASSKGTGVTVTGELFF.

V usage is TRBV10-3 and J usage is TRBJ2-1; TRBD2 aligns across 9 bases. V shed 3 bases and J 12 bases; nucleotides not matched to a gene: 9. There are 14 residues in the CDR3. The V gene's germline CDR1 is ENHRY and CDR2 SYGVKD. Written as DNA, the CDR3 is TGTGCCATCAGTGACCTGGGACTAGCTCGTTGGCAGTTCTTC. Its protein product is CAISDLGLARWQFF.

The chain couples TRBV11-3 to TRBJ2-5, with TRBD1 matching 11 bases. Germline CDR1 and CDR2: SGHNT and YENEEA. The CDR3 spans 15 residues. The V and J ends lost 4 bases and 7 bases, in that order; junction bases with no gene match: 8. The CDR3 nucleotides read TGTGCCAGCAGCTCCACCGGGACAGGGGGAGTGACCCAGTACTTC. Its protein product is CASSSTGTGGVTQYF.

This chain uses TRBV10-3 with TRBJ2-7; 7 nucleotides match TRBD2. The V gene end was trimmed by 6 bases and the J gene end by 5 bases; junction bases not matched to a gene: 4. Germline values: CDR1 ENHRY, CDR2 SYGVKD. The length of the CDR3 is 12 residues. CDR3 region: CAIRTGGNEQYF. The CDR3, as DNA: TGTGCCATCAGGACGGGGGGTAACGAGCAGTACTTC.

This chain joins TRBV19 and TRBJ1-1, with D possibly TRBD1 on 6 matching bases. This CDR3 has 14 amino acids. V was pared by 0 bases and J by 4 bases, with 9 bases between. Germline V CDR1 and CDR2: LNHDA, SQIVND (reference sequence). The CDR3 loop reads CASSIDYRVTEAFF. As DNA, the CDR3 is TGTGCCAGTAGTATAGACTACAGGGTCACTGAAGCTTTCTTT.

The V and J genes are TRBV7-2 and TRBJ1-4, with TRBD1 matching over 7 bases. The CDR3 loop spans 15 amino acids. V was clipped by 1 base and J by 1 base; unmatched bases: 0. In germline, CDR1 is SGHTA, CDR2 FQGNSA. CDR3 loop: CASSLGDRTNEKLFF. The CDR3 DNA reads TGTGCCAGCAGCTTAGGGGACAGAACTAATGAAAAACTGTTTTTT.

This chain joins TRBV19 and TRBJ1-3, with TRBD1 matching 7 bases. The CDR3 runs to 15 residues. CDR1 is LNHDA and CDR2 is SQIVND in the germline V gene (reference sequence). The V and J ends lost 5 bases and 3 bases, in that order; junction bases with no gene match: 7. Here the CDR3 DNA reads TGTGCCAGTAGTGGCCAGGGGGAAGGTGGAAACACCATATATTTT. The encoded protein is CASSGQGEGGNTIYF. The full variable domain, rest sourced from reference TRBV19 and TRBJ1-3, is DGGITQSPKYLFRKEGQNVTLSCEQNLNHDAMYWYRQDPGQGLRLIYYSQIVNDFQKGDIAEGYSVSREKKESFPLTVTSAQKNPTAFYLCASSGQGEGGNTIYFGEGSWLTVV.

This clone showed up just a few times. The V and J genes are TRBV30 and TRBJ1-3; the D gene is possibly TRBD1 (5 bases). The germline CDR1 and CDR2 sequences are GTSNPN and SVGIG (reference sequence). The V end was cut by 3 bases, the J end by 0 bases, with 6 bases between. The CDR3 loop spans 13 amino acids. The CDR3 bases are TGTGCCTGGAGCAGGGCCTCTGGAAACACCATATATTTT. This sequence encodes CAWSRASGNTIYF.

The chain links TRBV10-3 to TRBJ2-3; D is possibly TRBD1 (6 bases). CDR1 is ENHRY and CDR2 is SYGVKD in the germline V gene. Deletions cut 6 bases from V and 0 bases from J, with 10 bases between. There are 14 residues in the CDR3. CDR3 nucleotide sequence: TGTGCCATCAGACACAGGGCTAGCACAGATACGCAGTATTTT. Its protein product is CAIRHRASTDTQYF.

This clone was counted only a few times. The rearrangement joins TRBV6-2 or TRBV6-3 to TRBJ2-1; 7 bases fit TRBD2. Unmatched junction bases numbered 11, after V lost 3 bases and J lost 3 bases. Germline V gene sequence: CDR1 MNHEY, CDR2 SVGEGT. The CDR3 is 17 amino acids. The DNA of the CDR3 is TGTGCCAGCAGTTATACCGAACTAGCGTTACACTACAATGAGCAGTTCTTC. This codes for CASSYTELALHYNEQFF.

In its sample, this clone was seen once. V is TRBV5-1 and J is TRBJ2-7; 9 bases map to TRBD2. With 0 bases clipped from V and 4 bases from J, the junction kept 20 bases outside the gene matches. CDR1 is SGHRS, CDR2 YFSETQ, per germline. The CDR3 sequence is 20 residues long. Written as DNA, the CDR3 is TGCGCCAGCAGCTTGGGTAGGGCCGGCATTCTGCGGGAGGGAAGATACGAGCAGTACTTC. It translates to CASSLGRAGILREGRYEQYF.

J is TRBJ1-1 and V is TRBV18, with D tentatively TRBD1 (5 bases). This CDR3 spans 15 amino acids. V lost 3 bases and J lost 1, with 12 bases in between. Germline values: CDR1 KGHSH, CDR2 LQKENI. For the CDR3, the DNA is TGTGCCAGCTCACCGACCACAGGAAGGAACACTGAAGCTTTCTTT. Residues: CASSPTTGRNTEAFF. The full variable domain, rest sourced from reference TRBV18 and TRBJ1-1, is NAGVMQNPRHLVRRRGQEARLRCSPMKGHSHVYWYRQLPEEGLKFMVYLQKENIIDESGMPKERFSAEFPKEGPSILRIQQVVRGDSAAYFCASSPTTGRNTEAFFGQGTRLTVV.

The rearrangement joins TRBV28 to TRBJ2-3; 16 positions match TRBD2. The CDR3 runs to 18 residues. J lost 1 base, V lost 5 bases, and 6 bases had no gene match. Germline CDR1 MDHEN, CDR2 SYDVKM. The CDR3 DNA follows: TGTGCCAGCAGTCCCGGGACTAGCGGGAGGGGGCGCACAGATACGCAGTATTTT. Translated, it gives CASSPGTSGRGRTDTQYF.

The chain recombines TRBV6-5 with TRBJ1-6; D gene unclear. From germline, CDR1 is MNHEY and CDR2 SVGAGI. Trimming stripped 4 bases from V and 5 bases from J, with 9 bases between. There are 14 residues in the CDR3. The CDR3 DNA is TGTGCCAGCAGTTCAGCGCTCGATAATTCACCCCTCCACTTT. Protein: CASSSALDNSPLHF.

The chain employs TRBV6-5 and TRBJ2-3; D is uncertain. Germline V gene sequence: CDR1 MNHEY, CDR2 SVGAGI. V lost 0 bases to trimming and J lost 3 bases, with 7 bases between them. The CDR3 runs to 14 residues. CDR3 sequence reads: CASSYSWATDTQYF. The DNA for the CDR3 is TGTGCCAGCAGTTACTCGTGGGCAACAGATACGCAGTATTTT.

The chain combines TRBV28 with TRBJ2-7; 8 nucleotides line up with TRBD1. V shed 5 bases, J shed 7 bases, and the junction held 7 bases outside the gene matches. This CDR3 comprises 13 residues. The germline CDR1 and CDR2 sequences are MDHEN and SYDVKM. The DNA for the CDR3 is TGTGCCAGCAGTCCCCAGGGGGCTCGGGAGCAGTACTTC. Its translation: CASSPQGAREQYF.

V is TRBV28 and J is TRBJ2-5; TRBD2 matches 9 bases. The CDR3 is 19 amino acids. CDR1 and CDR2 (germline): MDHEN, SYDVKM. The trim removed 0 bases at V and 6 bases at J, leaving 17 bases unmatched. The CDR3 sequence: CASSLWPGTVIAGAQTQYF. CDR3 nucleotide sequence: TGTGCCAGCAGTTTATGGCCTGGGACGGTAATAGCGGGAGCGCAGACCCAGTACTTC.

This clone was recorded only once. CDR3 protein: CASSGGPSGDGNEQFF. The CDR3 nucleotides are TGTGCCAGCAGCGGAGGCCCTAGCGGAGATGGGAATGAGCAGTTCTTC. The chain couples TRBV9 to TRBJ2-1, with TRBD2 identical over 7 bases. The V gene's germline CDR1 is SGDLS and CDR2 YYNGEE. The J segment lost 7 bases and the V segment lost 3 bases, leaving 13 bases of the junction unmatched. The CDR3 totals 16 residues.

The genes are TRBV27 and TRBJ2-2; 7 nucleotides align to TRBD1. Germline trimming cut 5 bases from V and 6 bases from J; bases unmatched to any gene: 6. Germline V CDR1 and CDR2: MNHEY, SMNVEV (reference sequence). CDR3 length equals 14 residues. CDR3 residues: CASSPDRVPGELFF. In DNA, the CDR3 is TGTGCCAGCAGTCCAGACAGGGTCCCCGGGGAGCTGTTTTTT.

This CDR3 is CASNPDRNYYGYTF. The CDR3, as DNA: TGTGCCAGCAACCCGGACAGGAACTACTATGGCTACACCTTC. This chain links TRBV5-4 with TRBJ1-2, with 7 bases lining up with TRBD1. Unmatched junction bases numbered 8, after V lost 6 bases and J lost 3 bases. This CDR3 contains 14 residues. Germline assignment: CDR1 SGHNT and CDR2 YYREEE (reference sequence). Using reference TRBV5-4 and TRBJ1-2 for the parts outside the CDR3, the full variable domain is ETGVTQSPTHLIKTRGQQVTLRCSSQSGHNTVSWYQQALGQGPQFIFQYYREEENGRGNFPPRFSGLQFPNYSSELNVNALELDDSALYLCASNPDRNYYGYTFGSGTRLTVV.

Here the CDR3 DNA reads TGTGCCAGCAGCCCCGGACTAGCTGAGACCCAGTACTTC. This encodes CASSPGLAETQYF. The chain employs TRBV3-1 (or the pseudogene TRBV3-2) and TRBJ2-5; 8 bases align to TRBD2. The germline CDR1 and CDR2 sequences are LGHDT and YNNKEL (reference sequence). The CDR3 extends over 13 amino acids. The trim removed 4 bases at V and 5 bases at J, leaving 3 bases unmatched.

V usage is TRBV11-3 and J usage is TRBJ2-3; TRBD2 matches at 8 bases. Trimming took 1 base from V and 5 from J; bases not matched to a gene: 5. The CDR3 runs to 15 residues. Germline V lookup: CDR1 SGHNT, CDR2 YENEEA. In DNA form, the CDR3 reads TGTGCCAGCAGCTTAGTGGCGGGGGGCGGAGATACGCAGTATTTT. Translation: CASSLVAGGGDTQYF.

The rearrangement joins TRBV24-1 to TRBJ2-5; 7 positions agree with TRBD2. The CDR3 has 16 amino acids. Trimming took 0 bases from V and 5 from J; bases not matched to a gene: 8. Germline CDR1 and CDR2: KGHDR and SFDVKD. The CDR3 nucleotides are TGTGCCACCAGTGATTTGAGATTCAAGGGAGGGGAGACCCAGTACTTC. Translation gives CATSDLRFKGGETQYF.

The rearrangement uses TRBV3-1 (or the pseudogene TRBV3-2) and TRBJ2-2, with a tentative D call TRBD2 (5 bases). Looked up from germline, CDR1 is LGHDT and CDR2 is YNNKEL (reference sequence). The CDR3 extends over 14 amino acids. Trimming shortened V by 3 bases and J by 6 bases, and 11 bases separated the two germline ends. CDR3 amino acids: CASSHAAGAGELFF. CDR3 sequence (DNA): TGTGCCAGCAGCCATGCCGCCGGGGCCGGGGAGCTGTTTTTT.